The next 9 T cell receptor beta chains were all read from a single sample in a study of CD8 T cells in ankylosing spondylitis. MiXCR, run by TCRdb on the 5' RACE reads, gives a single entry per CDR3 protein. The sample yields approximately 400,000 distinct CDR3 sequences, roughly a quarter seen once. Study results and limitations: Ankylosing spondylitis blood seemed to carry a telltale TCR beta motif made of roughly eight highly homologous variants.

These receptors are not linked to any known antigen. Sequencing input: blood, either unsorted or a sorted T cell fraction (not recorded which). The receptors were gathered from a male donor with ankylosing spondylitis.

CDR3 sequence reads: CASSHRLNLYEQYF. Here the CDR3 DNA reads TGTGCCAGCAGCCACAGGCTAAACCTCTACGAGCAGTACTTC. This sequence joins TRBV7-2 and TRBJ2-7; D is perhaps TRBD1 (5 bases). CDR1 is SGHTA, CDR2 FQGNSA, per germline. The CDR3 extends over 14 amino acids. Trimming stripped 5 bases from V and 3 bases from J, with 14 bases between.

This clonotype has a handful of counts. The CDR3 region has the DNA TGCGCCAGCAGCTTGGCCGGAGGGGCGTACGAGCAGTACGTC. This codes for CASSLAGGAYEQYV. V is TRBV5-1 and J is TRBJ2-7; TRBD2 might be the D (6 bases). Germline V gene data show CDR1 as SGHRS and CDR2 as YFSETQ. V lost 0 bases, J lost 4 bases, and 11 bases lay in between. The CDR3 has 14 residues.

This clonotype was found a few times. The chain joins TRBV6-2 or TRBV6-3 to TRBJ2-7; D ambiguous. Germline values: CDR1 MNHEY, CDR2 SVGEGT. Trimming stripped 5 bases from V and 4 bases from J, with 9 bases between. The CDR3 is 12 residues long. The CDR3 sequence is CASSKSRYEQYV. The CDR3 DNA follows: TGTGCCAGCAGTAAAAGCAGATACGAGCAGTACGTC.

This clonotype appeared a few times. The chain is built from TRBV27 and TRBJ1-2; 9 nucleotides match TRBD1. The CDR3 extends over 15 amino acids. CDR1 is MNHEY and CDR2 is SMNVEV in the germline V gene (reference sequence). After removal of 7 bases from V and 6 bases from J, the junction contained 12 bases not matched to a gene. The CDR3 DNA is TGTGCCAGCACCAAACGACAGGGGGATGCGAATGGCTACACCTTC. Protein sequence: CASTKRQGDANGYTF.

The J gene is TRBJ1-1, the V gene TRBV12-3 or TRBV12-4; D unclear. This CDR3 comprises 14 residues. The ends were cut back, 7 bases at V and 1 base at J, with 13 bases in the middle. CDR3 residues: CASTLWSPNTEAFF. The CDR3 coding sequence is TGTGCCAGCACTCTTTGGTCGCCGAACACTGAAGCTTTCTTT.

This chain connects TRBV5-1 to TRBJ2-5; 7 bases map to TRBD2. Germline V CDR1 and CDR2: SGHRS, YFSETQ. The V gene end was trimmed by 4 bases and the J gene end by 4 bases; junction bases not matched to a gene: 7. The CDR3 consists of 14 residues. This chain's CDR3 is CASSPTSSGETQYF. The CDR3 region has the DNA TGCGCCAGCAGCCCCACCTCTAGCGGAGAGACCCAGTACTTC.

This clonotype showed up just a few times. The chain carries TRBV13 and TRBJ2-7; 8 bases line up with TRBD2. The ends lost 5 bases at V and 2 bases at J; junction bases unmatched: 8. CDR1 PRHDT and CDR2 FYEKMQ come from the germline V gene (reference sequence). The CDR3 sequence is 15 residues long. CDR3 loop: CASSRVGREAYEQYF. CDR3 coding DNA: TGTGCCAGCAGCCGGGTGGGGCGGGAGGCCTACGAGCAGTACTTC.

The chain is built from TRBV20-1 and TRBJ1-5; no reliable D call. The CDR3 runs 12 residues. Germline V gives CDR1 DFQATT, CDR2 SNEGSKA (reference sequence). V lost 4 bases and J lost 5, with 9 bases in between. This chain's CDR3 is CSANFPDQPQHF. The DNA of the CDR3 is TGCAGTGCTAATTTTCCTGATCAGCCCCAGCATTTT.

Here the CDR3 reads CSVERTKSGTDTQYF. CDR3 nucleotides: TGCAGCGTTGAGAGGACTAAATCGGGCACAGATACGCAGTATTTT. The chain recombines TRBV29-1 with TRBJ2-3, with D maybe TRBD2 (6 bases). Between the trimmed V and J ends, which lost 3 bases and 1 base, there was a span of 14 bases. This CDR3 spans 15 amino acids. Per germline, CDR1 SQVTM and CDR2 ANQGSEA.